This T cell receptor beta chain was sequenced in a study of control samples from healthy donors and cancer patients. Produced via immunoSEQ multiplex PCR; TCRdb's table is partial and in-frame only. Of under 450,000 clones in the sample, approximately 92% were seen once. V was cut by 1 base and J by 1 base, with 8 bases left in between. The CDR3 covers 14 residues. The germline CDR1 and CDR2 sequences are SGHRS and YFSETQ. Sample: PBMCs. The J gene is TRBJ1-1, the V gene TRBV5-1, with D possibly matching TRBD1 (6 bases). This receptor was identified in a man aged 35 to 55 with head and neck cancer. The CDR3 spells CASSLQGTNTEAFF. CDR3 nucleotide sequence: TGCGCCAGCAGCTTGCAGGGGACGAACACTGAAGCTTTCTTT.